The source of this T cell receptor (beta chain) is a study of technical replicates of blood from a handful of donors. The table came from immunoSEQ multiplex PCR; TCRdb's copy has only in-frame clones and leaves some out. The table lists over 60,000 clones, around 93% of them singletons, with approximately 0.25% in the top ten. This CDR3 is 17 amino acids long. CDR1 MNHNS and CDR2 SASEGT come from the germline V gene. V lost 1 base, J lost 2 bases, and 15 bases lay in between. In its sample, this clone was seen once. The sample taken for sequencing was T cells isolated from PBMCs. The rearrangement links TRBV6-1 to TRBJ2-1; possible D gene TRBD2, 5 bases. The source of this sequence is a human donor in good health. The CDR3 region is CASSEGTYGLTYNEQFF. CDR3 DNA: TGTGCCAGCAGTGAAGGGACTTACGGCCTCACCTACAATGAGCAGTTCTTC.